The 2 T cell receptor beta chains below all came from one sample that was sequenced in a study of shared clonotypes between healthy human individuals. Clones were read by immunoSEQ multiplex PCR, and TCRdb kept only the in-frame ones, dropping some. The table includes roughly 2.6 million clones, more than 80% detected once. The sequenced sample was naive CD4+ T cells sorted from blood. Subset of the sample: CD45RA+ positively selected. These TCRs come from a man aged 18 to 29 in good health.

In DNA form, the CDR3 reads TGTGCCAGCAGTTACACGGGACAGATGTACCAAGAGACCCAGTACTTC. Amino acids: CASSYTGQMYQETQYF. The chain joins TRBV27 to TRBJ2-5; 7 nucleotides align to TRBD1. Germline CDR1 MNHEY, CDR2 SMNVEV (reference sequence). V shed 4 bases, J shed 0 bases, and the junction held 8 bases outside the gene matches. This CDR3 has 16 amino acids.

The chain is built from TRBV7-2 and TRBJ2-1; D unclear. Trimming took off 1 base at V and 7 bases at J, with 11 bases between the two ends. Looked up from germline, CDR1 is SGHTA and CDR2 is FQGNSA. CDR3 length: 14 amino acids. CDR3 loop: CASSLVSRVNEQFF. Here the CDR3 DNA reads TGTGCCAGCAGCTTAGTCTCAAGGGTGAATGAGCAGTTCTTC. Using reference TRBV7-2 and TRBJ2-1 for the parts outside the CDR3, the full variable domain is GAGVSQSPSNKVTEKGKDVELRCDPISGHTALYWYRQSLGQGLEFLIYFQGNSAPDKSGLPSDRFSAERTGGSVSTLTIQRTQQEDSAVYLCASSLVSRVNEQFFGPGTRLTVL.